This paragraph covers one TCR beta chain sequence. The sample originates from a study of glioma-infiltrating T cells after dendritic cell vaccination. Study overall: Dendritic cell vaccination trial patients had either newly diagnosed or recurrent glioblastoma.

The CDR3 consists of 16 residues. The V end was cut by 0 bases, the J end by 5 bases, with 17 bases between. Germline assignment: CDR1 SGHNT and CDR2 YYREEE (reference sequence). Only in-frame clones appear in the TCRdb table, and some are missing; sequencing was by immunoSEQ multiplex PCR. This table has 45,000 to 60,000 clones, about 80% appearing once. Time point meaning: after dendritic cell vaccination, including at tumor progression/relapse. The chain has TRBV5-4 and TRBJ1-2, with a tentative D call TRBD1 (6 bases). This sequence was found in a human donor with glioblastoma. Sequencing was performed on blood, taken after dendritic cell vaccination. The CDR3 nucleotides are TGTGCCAGCAGCTTGGGCCCCCGCAGGACAGAATATGGCTACACCTTC. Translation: CASSLGPRRTEYGYTF.